The rows below give T cell receptor beta chains drawn from one sample of a study of blood T cell repertoires in COVID-19. Sequenced by immunoSEQ multiplex PCR; TCRdb stores in-frame clones only, minus some. The sample contains around 280,000 clones, roughly nine tenths of which appear only once. What was sequenced was peripheral blood. The receptors were sampled from a woman aged 25 to 45 with COVID-19, enrolled during active disease. CDR3s include the opening cysteine and the closing phenylalanine or tryptophan. A D gene is named only where the DNA matches it firmly. Expanded clones are given a class, and other clones once, few, many or no size at all.

j_gene: TRBJ2-1; d_gene: .; v_gene: TRBV11-3; abundance: .; CDR3aa: CASSVGGSYNEQFF; CDR3nt: TGTGCCAGCAGCGTCGGGGGCTCCTACAATGAGCAGTTCTTC
j_gene: TRBJ2-7; d_gene: TRBD1; v_gene: TRBV5-4; abundance: .; CDR3aa: CASSPGTGAYEQYF; CDR3nt: TGTGCCAGCAGCCCGGGGACAGGGGCGTACGAGCAGTACTTC
j_gene: TRBJ1-2; d_gene: .; v_gene: TRBV7-9; abundance: .; CDR3aa: CASSPGGGVRGGYTF; CDR3nt: TGTGCCAGCAGCCCAGGTGGTGGCGTTCGGGGTGGCTACACCTTC
j_gene: TRBJ2-5; d_gene: .; v_gene: TRBV6-6; abundance: .; CDR3aa: CASSYEGPMETQYF; CDR3nt: TGTGCCAGCAGTTACGAGGGCCCCATGGAGACCCAGTACTTC
j_gene: TRBJ1-6; d_gene: TRBD1; v_gene: TRBV6-5; abundance: .; CDR3aa: CASSFRGVRSPLHF; CDR3nt: TGTGCCAGCAGTTTCAGGGGGGTGCGGTCACCCCTCCACTTT
j_gene: TRBJ2-1; d_gene: TRBD2; v_gene: TRBV7-2; abundance: .; CDR3aa: CASSLGGSGGYNEQFF; CDR3nt: TGTGCCAGCAGCCTAGGGGGTAGCGGGGGGTATAATGAGCAGTTCTTC
j_gene: TRBJ1-6; d_gene: .; v_gene: TRBV6-5; abundance: .; CDR3aa: CASRRREPNSPLHF; CDR3nt: TGTGCCAGCAGACGGAGGGAGCCCAATTCACCCCTCCACTTT
j_gene: TRBJ1-2; d_gene: TRBD1; v_gene: TRBV7-8; abundance: .; CDR3aa: CASSSSDPRDRGRYGYTF; CDR3nt: TGTGCCAGCAGCTCCAGTGATCCGCGGGACAGGGGTCGGTATGGCTACACCTTC
j_gene: TRBJ1-4; d_gene: TRBD1; v_gene: TRBV5-6; abundance: .; CDR3aa: CASSLGRGLRLGMEKLFF; CDR3nt: TGTGCCAGCAGCTTAGGCAGGGGGCTGCGTTTGGGAATGGAAAAACTGTTTTTT
j_gene: TRBJ1-2; d_gene: TRBD1; v_gene: TRBV5-1; abundance: .; CDR3aa: CASSLVQGGGYTF; CDR3nt: TGCGCCAGCAGCTTGGTTCAGGGGGGCGGCTACACCTTC
j_gene: TRBJ1-4; d_gene: TRBD1; v_gene: TRBV16; abundance: .; CDR3aa: CASSRRTGLDNEKLFF; CDR3nt: TGTGCCAGCAGCCGCAGGACAGGGCTCGATAATGAAAAACTGTTTTTT
j_gene: TRBJ1-2; d_gene: TRBD1; v_gene: TRBV4-2; abundance: .; CDR3aa: CASSQPGQGALGYTF; CDR3nt: TGTGCCAGCAGCCAGCCGGGACAGGGGGCGCTTGGCTACACCTTC
j_gene: TRBJ2-5; d_gene: .; v_gene: TRBV11-2; abundance: .; CDR3aa: CASSTRGRGFETQYF; CDR3nt: TGTGCCAGCAGCACCCGGGGTCGAGGTTTTGAGACCCAGTACTTC
j_gene: TRBJ1-5; d_gene: TRBD1; v_gene: TRBV11-2; abundance: .; CDR3aa: CASSLAGQGIQPQHF; CDR3nt: TGTGCCAGCAGCCTGGCGGGACAGGGTATCCAGCCCCAGCATTTT
j_gene: TRBJ1-4; d_gene: TRBD1; v_gene: TRBV18; abundance: .; CDR3aa: CASSRLGTGIEKLFF; CDR3nt: TGTGCCAGCTCACGTCTCGGGACAGGGATTGAAAAACTGTTTTTT
j_gene: TRBJ1-2; d_gene: .; v_gene: TRBV12-3/TRBV12-4; abundance: .; CDR3aa: CASREQGSYGYTF; CDR3nt: TGTGCCAGCAGAGAACAGGGTTCCTATGGCTACACCTTC
j_gene: TRBJ1-6; d_gene: .; v_gene: TRBV27; abundance: .; CDR3aa: CASSLAPRGSYNSPLHF; CDR3nt: TGTGCCAGCAGTTTAGCACCGCGGGGTTCCTATAATTCACCCCTCCACTTT
j_gene: TRBJ1-2; d_gene: .; v_gene: TRBV5-4; abundance: once; CDR3aa: CASSFGWDYGYTF; CDR3nt: TGTGCCAGCAGCTTCGGGTGGGACTATGGCTACACCTTC
j_gene: TRBJ1-1; d_gene: .; v_gene: TRBV19; abundance: few; CDR3aa: CASNLFDSPTEAFF; CDR3nt: TGTGCCAGTAATTTATTTGACAGTCCCACTGAAGCTTTCTTT
j_gene: TRBJ2-1; d_gene: .; v_gene: TRBV19; abundance: .; CDR3aa: CASSTTWSSYNEQFF; CDR3nt: TGTGCCAGTAGTACCACTTGGAGCTCCTACAATGAGCAGTTCTTC
j_gene: TRBJ2-5; d_gene: TRBD1; v_gene: TRBV19; abundance: .; CDR3aa: CASSKTWTGETQYF; CDR3nt: TGTGCCAGTAGCAAAACGTGGACAGGGGAGACCCAGTACTTC
j_gene: TRBJ2-7; d_gene: .; v_gene: TRBV19; abundance: few; CDR3aa: CASRGTASYEQYF; CDR3nt: TGTGCCAGTCGAGGGACTGCTTCCTACGAGCAGTACTTC
j_gene: TRBJ2-5; d_gene: TRBD1; v_gene: TRBV5-4; abundance: .; CDR3aa: CASSWGLGTAIRTQYF; CDR3nt: TGTGCCAGCAGTTGGGGCCTGGGGACAGCCATTCGGACCCAGTACTTC
j_gene: TRBJ1-2; d_gene: .; v_gene: TRBV3-1/TRBV3-2; abundance: .; CDR3aa: CASSQGTMSGTSAGGYTF; CDR3nt: TGTGCCAGCAGCCAAGGAACTATGTCCGGGACATCTGCTGGTGGCTACACCTTC
j_gene: TRBJ1-3; d_gene: .; v_gene: TRBV15; abundance: .; CDR3aa: CATSREKTVPGNTIYF; CDR3nt: TGTGCCACCAGCAGAGAAAAGACAGTCCCTGGAAACACCATATATTTT
j_gene: TRBJ1-5; d_gene: TRBD1; v_gene: TRBV28; abundance: few; CDR3aa: CASSLLTGDQPQHF; CDR3nt: TGTGCCAGCAGTTTACTGACAGGGGATCAGCCCCAGCATTTT
j_gene: TRBJ2-3; d_gene: TRBD2; v_gene: TRBV20-1; abundance: .; CDR3aa: CSASTASGGNGDTQYF; CDR3nt: TGCAGTGCTAGTACGGCTAGCGGGGGGAATGGAGATACGCAGTATTTT
j_gene: TRBJ2-7; d_gene: .; v_gene: TRBV6-5; abundance: .; CDR3aa: CASSYRGGYEQYF; CDR3nt: TGTGCCAGCAGCTACAGGGGAGGCTACGAGCAGTACTTC
j_gene: TRBJ1-1; d_gene: .; v_gene: TRBV19; abundance: once; CDR3aa: CASSMNWQGRAEAFF; CDR3nt: TGTGCCAGTAGTATGAATTGGCAGGGGCGAGCTGAAGCTTTCTTT
j_gene: TRBJ1-3; d_gene: .; v_gene: TRBV6-1; abundance: .; CDR3aa: CASSEFLRGGSGNTIYF; CDR3nt: TGTGCCAGCAGTGAATTCCTGCGTGGGGGCTCCGGAAACACCATATATTTT
j_gene: TRBJ1-5; d_gene: .; v_gene: TRBV3-1/TRBV3-2; abundance: .; CDR3aa: CASSLTGVQPQHF; CDR3nt: TGTGCCAGCAGCCTTACAGGCGTTCAGCCCCAGCATTTT
j_gene: TRBJ2-2; d_gene: .; v_gene: TRBV18; abundance: .; CDR3aa: CASSPNQGNTGELFF; CDR3nt: TGTGCCAGCTCACCAAACCAGGGAAACACCGGGGAGCTGTTTTTT
j_gene: TRBJ1-2; d_gene: .; v_gene: TRBV1; abundance: .; CDR3aa: CTSSQASYGYTF; CDR3nt: TGCACCAGCAGCCAAGCCAGCTATGGCTACACCTTC
j_gene: TRBJ2-3; d_gene: TRBD2; v_gene: TRBV30; abundance: .; CDR3aa: CAWTGLAGGTDTQYF; CDR3nt: TGTGCCTGGACGGGACTAGCGGGGGGCACAGATACGCAGTATTTT
j_gene: TRBJ2-7; d_gene: .; v_gene: TRBV27; abundance: few; CDR3aa: CASSLYPRDYEQYF; CDR3nt: TGTGCCAGCAGTTTATATCCTCGGGACTACGAGCAGTACTTC
j_gene: TRBJ2-3; d_gene: .; v_gene: TRBV28; abundance: .; CDR3aa: CASSGHNTDTQYF; CDR3nt: TGTGCCAGCAGTGGCCACAACACAGATACGCAGTATTTT
j_gene: TRBJ2-7; d_gene: .; v_gene: TRBV19; abundance: .; CDR3aa: CASSGDKGAYEQYF; CDR3nt: TGTGCCAGTAGCGGTGATAAGGGGGCCTACGAGCAGTACTTC
j_gene: TRBJ2-1; d_gene: TRBD2; v_gene: TRBV4-1; abundance: .; CDR3aa: CASSPPRTSGYNEQFF; CDR3nt: TGCGCCAGCAGCCCTCCCCGGACTAGCGGTTACAATGAGCAGTTCTTC
j_gene: TRBJ2-7; d_gene: .; v_gene: TRBV6-6; abundance: .; CDR3aa: CASSPGAHEQYF; CDR3nt: TGTGCCAGCAGCCCGGGAGCTCACGAGCAGTACTTC
j_gene: TRBJ2-3; d_gene: TRBD2; v_gene: TRBV5-7; abundance: .; CDR3aa: CASSLGLAGGSGTDTQYF; CDR3nt: TGTGCCAGCAGCCTGGGACTAGCGGGGGGGTCCGGCACAGATACGCAGTATTTT
j_gene: TRBJ1-2; d_gene: .; v_gene: TRBV3-1/TRBV3-2; abundance: .; CDR3aa: CASSPRGAVNYGYTF; CDR3nt: TGTGCCAGCAGCCCTCGGGGGGCCGTTAACTATGGCTACACCTTC
j_gene: TRBJ2-1; d_gene: TRBD2; v_gene: TRBV6-5; abundance: .; CDR3aa: CASKLAGVTYNEQFF; CDR3nt: TGTGCCAGCAAACTAGCGGGGGTAACCTACAATGAGCAGTTCTTC
j_gene: TRBJ1-1; d_gene: .; v_gene: TRBV5-4; abundance: .; CDR3aa: CASSPTGGEAFF; CDR3nt: TGTGCCAGCAGTCCCACCGGGGGTGAAGCTTTCTTT
j_gene: TRBJ2-1; d_gene: TRBD1; v_gene: TRBV6-5; abundance: .; CDR3aa: CASNPQGARNEQFF; CDR3nt: TGTGCCAGCAATCCACAGGGGGCGCGCAATGAGCAGTTCTTC
j_gene: TRBJ2-1; d_gene: .; v_gene: TRBV14; abundance: .; CDR3aa: CASSPLPRLLSYNEQFF; CDR3nt: TGTGCCAGCAGCCCACTACCGAGACTACTCTCCTACAATGAGCAGTTCTTC
j_gene: TRBJ1-2; d_gene: .; v_gene: TRBV5-1; abundance: few; CDR3aa: CASSFFPAPDYGYTF; CDR3nt: TGCGCCAGCAGCTTCTTCCCCGCGCCGGACTATGGCTACACCTTC
j_gene: TRBJ2-1; d_gene: .; v_gene: TRBV5-4; abundance: .; CDR3aa: CASSSTPSDEQFF; CDR3nt: TGTGCCAGCAGCTCAACACCATCCGATGAGCAGTTCTTC
j_gene: TRBJ1-1; d_gene: .; v_gene: TRBV2; abundance: .; CDR3aa: CATRPQIGTEAFF; CDR3nt: TGTGCCACCCGCCCGCAGATTGGCACTGAAGCTTTCTTT
j_gene: TRBJ2-3; d_gene: .; v_gene: TRBV10-3; abundance: .; CDR3aa: CAISELTEARTDTQYF; CDR3nt: TGTGCCATCAGTGAGTTGACTGAAGCTCGCACAGATACGCAGTATTTT
j_gene: TRBJ2-2; d_gene: TRBD1; v_gene: TRBV4-1; abundance: .; CDR3aa: CASSLVAPTGKGPNTGELFF; CDR3nt: TGCGCCAGCAGCCTGGTGGCTCCGACAGGGAAGGGGCCGAACACCGGGGAGCTGTTTTTT